Included here is one T cell receptor beta chain sequence, with context. From blood CD8+ and CD4+ T cells, the TCR beta chain was sequenced. The entry originates in a study of CD8 T cells in Susac syndrome. Turning to the study itself: Within the group of sequenced Susac syndrome patients, six had active disease and eight were in remission. At blood draw, Susac syndrome patients were therapy-naive, on corticosteroids, or on intravenous immunoglobulin alone.

Random hexamers were used to reverse transcribe an amount of roughly 0.5 to 1 ug RNA. Across 54 Vbeta and 13 Jbeta, immunoSEQ multiplex PCR amplified TCR beta CDR3. Each CDR3 protein gets one entry after TCRdb re-called the immunoSEQ multiplex PCR reads with MiXCR. The table has some 200,000 distinct CDR3 sequences, roughly 95% seen once. The length of the CDR3 is 14 residues. Trimming took off 2 bases at V and 12 bases at J, with 14 bases between the two ends. Germline V gives CDR1 LGHNA, CDR2 YSLEER. The receptor was isolated from a human donor with Susac syndrome. V gene TRBV4-3 combines with J gene TRBJ1-6, with D uncertain. The sequenced material came from CD4+ T cells from PBMCs. CDR3 region: CASSQYGKVGPLHF. CDR3 coding DNA: TGCGCCAGCAGCCAATATGGGAAAGTAGGACCCCTCCACTTT.